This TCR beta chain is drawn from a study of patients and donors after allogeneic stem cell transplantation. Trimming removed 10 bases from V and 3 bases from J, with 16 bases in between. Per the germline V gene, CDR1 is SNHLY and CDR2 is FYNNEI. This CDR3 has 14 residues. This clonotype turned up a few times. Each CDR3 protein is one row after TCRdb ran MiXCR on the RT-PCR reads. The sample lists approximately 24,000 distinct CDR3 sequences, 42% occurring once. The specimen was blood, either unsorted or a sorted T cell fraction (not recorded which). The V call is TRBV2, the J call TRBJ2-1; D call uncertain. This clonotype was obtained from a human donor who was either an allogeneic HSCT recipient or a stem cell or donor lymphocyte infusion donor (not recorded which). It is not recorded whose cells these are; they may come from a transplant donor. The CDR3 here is CATLGVEFYNEQFF. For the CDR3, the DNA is TGTGCCACCCTAGGTGTGGAATTCTACAATGAGCAGTTCTTC.